These T cell receptor beta chains were read from a single sample in a study of blood T cell repertoires in COVID-19. The protocol was immunoSEQ multiplex PCR, while the TCRdb copy is restricted to in-frame clones and leaves out a portion. Of almost 400,000 clones in the sample, approximately 89% were seen once. The sample consisted of peripheral blood. All receptors come from a woman in her fifties or sixties with COVID-19, enrolled during active disease. The CDR3 runs from the conserved cysteine through the conserved F or W. Rows may omit the clone size; those that give it use once, few, many or a size class.

J gene	clone size	V gene	CDR3 length	CDR3 protein
TRBJ1-3	.	TRBV5-1	15	CASSLGTPPGNTIYF
TRBJ2-5	once	TRBV9	13	CASSVSGQETQYF
TRBJ1-1	once	TRBV28	16	CASRRQGAFRGTEAFF
TRBJ1-1	.	TRBV6-5	13	CASSTQGNTEAFF
TRBJ1-5	.	TRBV7-2	18	CASSLWRGRILTYQPQHF
TRBJ2-7	.	TRBV2	17	CASRSGGQAGSTYEQYF
TRBJ1-1	once	TRBV3-1/TRBV3-2	15	CASSQPGHRNTEAFF
TRBJ2-1	.	TRBV3-1/TRBV3-2	15	CASSQDHGLYNEQFF
TRBJ2-5	.	TRBV2	14	CASSENDRQETQYF
TRBJ1-3	.	TRBV9	14	CASSVPPSGNTIYF
TRBJ1-6	.	TRBV9	17	CASSVPGGPLYNSPLHF
TRBJ2-5	once	TRBV30	15	CAWSAPRGVYEAQYF
TRBJ2-2	.	TRBV6-5	14	CASSLRVTPGELFF
TRBJ1-1	.	TRBV18	15	CASSPAGTGHTEAFF
TRBJ2-2	once	TRBV7-9	17	CASSLLRRGGASGELFF
TRBJ2-5	.	TRBV18	14	CASSPVQGVETQYF
TRBJ1-2	.	TRBV12-3/TRBV12-4	13	CASSFDRNYGYTF
TRBJ1-5	.	TRBV7-2	15	CASSFGTGENQPQHF
TRBJ2-1	.	TRBV3-1/TRBV3-2	15	CASSQYRTSGVEQFF
TRBJ2-1	.	TRBV7-2	17	CASSLLNLAGGYNEQFF
TRBJ1-2	.	TRBV19	18	CASSKAPGTGGTNYGYTF
TRBJ2-3	.	TRBV29-1	11	CSVDRRDTQYF
TRBJ2-7	many	TRBV11-2	14	CASSGHRDPYEQYF
TRBJ1-1	.	TRBV27	15	CASSIRDRPNTEAFF
TRBJ2-1	.	TRBV7-3	17	CASSLGTSGGKGNEQFF
TRBJ1-1	.	TRBV19	13	CASDRGLHTEAFF
TRBJ1-1	.	TRBV9	15	CASSPRALPGTEAFF
TRBJ1-2	.	TRBV27	13	CASAPGPAAGYTF
TRBJ2-7	.	TRBV10-2	15	CASSEPGDSSYEQYF